The present entry profiles one T cell receptor beta chain with its context. What it recognizes is unknown. This entry is derived from a study of blood T cells in healthy people across ages. The individuals who served as donors were healthy Caucasians living in Russia, aged about 6 to 100. Every sample had a minimum of 6.5 million PBMCs isolated. A second PCR, run for about 7 to 11 cycles, used a sample-barcoded 5' primer plus a J-beta primer mix. All samples gave at least 2.5 million CDR3-containing paired-end reads. TCRdb used MiXCR to reprocess the 5' RACE reads, holding one entry per CDR3 protein. This table holds roughly 1,800,000 distinct CDR3 sequences, just under 50% found once. The V segment lost 3 bases and the J segment 2 bases; nucleotides outside the gene matches: 6. Germline lookup yields CDR1 WNHNN and CDR2 SYGVQD (reference sequence). The CDR3 loop spans 16 amino acids. Study-level findings and limits: Aged donors had fewer naive CD4+ cells and lower diversity than long-lived donors.

The chain recombines TRBV10-1 with TRBJ2-5; 10 bases are shared with TRBD2. This TCR was recovered from a woman in her thirties or forties in good health. Material: blood. The DNA for the CDR3 is TGCGCCAGCAGTGAAGCCAGCGGGGGGGGTCAAGAGACCCAGTACTTC. Protein: CASSEASGGGQETQYF.